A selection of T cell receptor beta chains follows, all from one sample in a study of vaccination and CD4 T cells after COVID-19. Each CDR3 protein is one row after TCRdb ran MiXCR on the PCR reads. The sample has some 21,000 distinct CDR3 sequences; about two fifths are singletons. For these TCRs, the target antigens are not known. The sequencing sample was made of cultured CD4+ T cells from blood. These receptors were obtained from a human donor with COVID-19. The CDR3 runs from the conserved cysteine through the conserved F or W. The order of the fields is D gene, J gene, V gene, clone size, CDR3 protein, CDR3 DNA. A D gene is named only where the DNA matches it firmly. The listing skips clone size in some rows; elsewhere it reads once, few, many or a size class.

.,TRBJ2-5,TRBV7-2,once,CASSLEATLAETQYF,TGTGCCAGCAGCTTAGAGGCGACCTTGGCGGAGACCCAGTACTTC
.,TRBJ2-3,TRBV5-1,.,CASSYLLTDTQYF,TGCGCCAGCAGCTACTTGCTCACAGATACGCAGTATTTT
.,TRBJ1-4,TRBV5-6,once,CASSSLDTHNEKLFF,TGTGCCAGCAGCTCCCTCGACACCCATAATGAAAAACTGTTTTTT
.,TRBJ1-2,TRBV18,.,CASSPSTDPYGYTF,TGTGCCAGCTCACCATCGACGGACCCCTATGGCTACACCTTC
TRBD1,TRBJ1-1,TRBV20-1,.,CSARGQGAAEAFF,TGCAGTGCTAGAGGACAGGGGGCTGCTGAAGCTTTCTTT
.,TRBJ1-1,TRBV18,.,CASSPSRSHLGNTEAFF,TGTGCCAGCTCACCTTCCAGGTCTCACCTCGGGAACACTGAAGCTTTCTTT
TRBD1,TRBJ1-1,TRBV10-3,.,CAISDWDRGHANTEAFF,TGTGCCATCAGTGATTGGGACAGGGGGCATGCGAACACTGAAGCTTTCTTT
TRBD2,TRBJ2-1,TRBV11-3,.,CASSLEWGLTADEQFF,TGTGCCAGCAGCTTAGAATGGGGACTAACGGCCGATGAGCAGTTCTTC
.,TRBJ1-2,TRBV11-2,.,CASSKDRSWYGYTF,TGTGCCAGCAGCAAAGACAGATCCTGGTATGGCTACACCTTC
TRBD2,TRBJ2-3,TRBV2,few,CASSPPGAASGGDTQYF,TGTGCCAGCAGTCCCCCAGGGGCGGCTAGCGGGGGGGATACGCAGTATTTT
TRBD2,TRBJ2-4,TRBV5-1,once,CASSYIAGHENIQYF,TGCGCCAGCAGCTATATAGCGGGGCATGAAAACATTCAGTACTTC
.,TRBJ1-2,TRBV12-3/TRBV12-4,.,CASTATSGGLGYGYTF,TGTGCCAGCACCGCCACTAGCGGGGGTCTGGGGTATGGCTACACCTTC
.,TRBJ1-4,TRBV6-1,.,CASRLVIGSEKLFF,TGTGCCAGCCGGCTTGTGATCGGGAGTGAAAAACTGTTTTTT
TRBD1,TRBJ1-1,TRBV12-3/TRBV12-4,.,CASSLGQGMNTEAFF,TGTGCCAGCAGTCTGGGACAGGGCATGAACACTGAAGCTTTCTTT
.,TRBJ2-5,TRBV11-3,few,CASSLEETQYF,TGTGCCAGCAGCTTGGAAGAGACCCAGTACTTC
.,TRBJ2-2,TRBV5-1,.,CASSLRQANTGELFF,TGCGCCAGCAGCCTCAGACAGGCGAACACCGGGGAGCTGTTTTTT
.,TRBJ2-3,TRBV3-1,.,CASSQDRAGLQYF,TGTGCCAGCAGCCAAGATCGGGCAGGATTGCAGTATTTT
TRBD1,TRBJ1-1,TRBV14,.,CASSQGDRVGFLNTEAFF,TGTGCCAGCAGCCAAGGGGACAGGGTAGGGTTCCTGAACACTGAAGCTTTCTTT
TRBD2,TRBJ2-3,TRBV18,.,CASSPLAWTDTQYF,TGTGCCAGCTCTCCACTAGCGTGGACAGATACGCAGTATTTT
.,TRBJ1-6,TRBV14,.,CASSQEVGNSPLHF,TGTGCCAGCAGCCAGGAAGTGGGAAATTCACCCCTCCACTTT
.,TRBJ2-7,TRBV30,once,CAWKDSYEQYF,TGTGCCTGGAAAGACAGCTACGAGCAGTACTTC
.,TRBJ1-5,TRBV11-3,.,CASSFGGPNQPQHF,TGTGCCAGCAGCTTCGGCGGCCCCAATCAGCCCCAGCATTTT
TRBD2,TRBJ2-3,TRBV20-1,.,CSASVRGGGADTQYF,TGCAGTGCTAGCGTTCGGGGCGGGGGGGCAGATACGCAGTATTTT
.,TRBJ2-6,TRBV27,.,CASSLWDLYSGANVLTF,TGTGCCAGCAGTTTATGGGACCTCTACTCTGGGGCCAACGTCCTGACTTTC
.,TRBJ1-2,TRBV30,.,CAWSGIRYGYTF,TGTGCCTGGAGTGGAATTCGCTATGGCTACACCTTC
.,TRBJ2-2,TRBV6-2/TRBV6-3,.,CASSYTNTGELFF,TGTGCCAGCAGTTACACGAACACCGGGGAGCTGTTTTTT